These T cell receptor beta chains were read from a single sample in a study of post-analysis software for immune sequencing data. TCRdb reanalysed the PCR reads using MiXCR and keeps one entry per CDR3 protein. The sample lists about 540,000 distinct CDR3 sequences; 34% were seen once. The sample taken for sequencing was blood. These receptors were obtained from a girl aged 2-17 years with multiple sclerosis. Each CDR3 is given with its conserved first and last residue. Fields, in order: J gene, D gene, clone size, V gene, CDR3 protein, CDR3 DNA. D genes are given only for firm matches. Some rows have no size entry. The others give once, few or many, or a class for an expanded clone.

>TRBJ2-7|.|.|TRBV15
CATSRELDRFSYEQYF
TGTGCCACCAGCAGAGAACTTGACAGATTCTCCTACGAGCAGTACTTC
>TRBJ2-1|TRBD2|.|TRBV7-9
CASSLAGGRQETQFF
TGTGCCAGCAGCTTGGCGGGGGGCCGCCAAGAGACCCAGTTCTTC
>TRBJ2-7|.|.|TRBV3-1
CASSQDVGFYEQYF
TGTGCCAGCAGCCAAGATGTGGGGTTCTACGAGCAGTACTTC
>TRBJ1-2|TRBD1|.|TRBV4-1
CASSQGDRRGNYGCTF
TGCGCCAGCAGCCAGGGGGACAGGCGGGGGAACTATGGCTGCACCTTC
>TRBJ2-4|.|.|TRBV11-3
CASSSSTDRNLSRSQYF
TGTGCCAGCAGCTCCTCGACAGACCGAAACCTCTCACGATCGCAGTACTTC
>TRBJ2-3|TRBD1|.|TRBV5-1
CASSLDRGRADTQYF
TGCGCCAGCAGCTTGGACAGGGGGCGGGCAGATACGCAGTATTTT
>TRBJ2-7|.|once|TRBV20-1
CNKKAGAYEQYF
TGCAATAAAAAGGCAGGAGCCTACGAGCAGTACTTC
>TRBJ1-2|.|few|TRBV12-3/TRBV12-4
CASSDSGDGYTF
TGTGCCAGCAGTGACAGCGGAGATGGCTACACCTTC
>TRBJ1-1|.|.|TRBV6-6
CASSYRTEEAFF
TGTGCCAGCAGTTACAGGACAGAAGAAGCTTTCTTT
>TRBJ2-5|.|few|TRBV7-2
CASSLVGVETQYF
TGTGCCAGCAGCTTAGTGGGCGTGGAGACCCAGTACTTC
>TRBJ2-3|TRBD2|few|TRBV6-4
CASSSLAGDSTDTQYF
TGTGCCAGCAGCTCATTAGCGGGGGACAGCACAGATACGCAGTATTTT
>TRBJ2-4|.|few|TRBV9
CASARGPGDIQYF
TGTGCCAGCGCCCGAGGCCCTGGGGACATTCAGTACTTC
>TRBJ1-6|TRBD1|.|TRBV12-3/TRBV12-4
CASSKMTGGNSPLHF
TGTGCCAGCAGTAAGATGACAGGGGGGAATTCACCCCTCCACTTT
>TRBJ1-2|.|.|TRBV29-1
CSVEEGSPTF
TGCAGCGTTGAAGAGGGCAGTCCCACCTTC
>TRBJ1-2|TRBD1|.|TRBV27
CASSLAGGAYGYTF
TGTGCCAGCAGTTTGGCAGGGGGCGCGTATGGCTACACCTTC
>TRBJ2-7|.|few|TRBV4-2
CASSHRPTGSYEQYF
TGTGCCAGCAGCCATAGACCGACTGGTTCCTACGAGCAGTACTTC
>TRBJ1-2|.|.|TRBV20-1
CSAIIGDINYGYTF
TGCAGTGCTATAATCGGGGACATCAACTATGGCTACACCTTC
>TRBJ2-3|TRBD2|few|TRBV28
CASSLYLAGGLKDTQYF
TGTGCCAGCAGTTTATATCTAGCGGGGGGGCTTAAAGATACGCAGTATTTT
>TRBJ2-2|TRBD2|.|TRBV20-1
CSAKKLAEDTGELFF
TGCAGTGCTAAAAAACTAGCGGAAGACACCGGGGAGCTGTTTTTT
>TRBJ2-5|TRBD1|.|TRBV2
CASLGQAYQETQYF
TGTGCCAGCCTCGGACAGGCGTACCAAGAGACCCAGTACTTC
>TRBJ2-7|TRBD1|.|TRBV20-1
CSATGTGCGEQYF
TGCAGTGCTACCGGGACAGGATGCGGCGAGCAGTACTTC
>TRBJ1-1|.|.|TRBV7-9
CASSLDRQLEAFF
TGTGCCAGCAGCTTAGATAGGCAGCTTGAAGCTTTCTTT
>TRBJ2-1|.|.|TRBV14
CASSQPGLYYNEQFF
TGTGCCAGCAGCCAACCGGGACTCTACTACAATGAGCAGTTCTTC
>TRBJ1-2|TRBD1|.|TRBV5-1
CASSSGTGFPYGYTF
TGCGCCAGCAGCTCCGGGACAGGGTTCCCCTATGGCTACACCTTC
>TRBJ2-7|.|few|TRBV29-1
CSVEATGTPNHEQYF
TGCAGCGTTGAAGCAACCGGGACTCCGAATCACGAGCAGTACTTC
>TRBJ1-6|.|few|TRBV20-1
CSASWAARPLHF
TGCAGTGCTAGTTGGGCAGCAAGACCCCTCCACTTT
>TRBJ1-4|.|.|TRBV5-1
CASSVPGVSNEKLFF
TGCGCCAGCAGCGTCCCAGGGGTGTCTAATGAAAAACTGTTTTTT